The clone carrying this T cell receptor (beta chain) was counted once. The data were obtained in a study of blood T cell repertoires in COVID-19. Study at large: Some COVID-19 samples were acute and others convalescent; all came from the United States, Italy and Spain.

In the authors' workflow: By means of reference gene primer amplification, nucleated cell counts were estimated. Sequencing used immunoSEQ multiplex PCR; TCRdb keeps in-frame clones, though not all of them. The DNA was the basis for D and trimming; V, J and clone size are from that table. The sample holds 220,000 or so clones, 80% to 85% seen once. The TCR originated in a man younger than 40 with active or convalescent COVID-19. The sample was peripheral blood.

CDR3 sequence (DNA): TGTGCCAGCGGGCTGACTAGCGGGGGGGAGCAGTACTTC. It codes for CASGLTSGGEQYF. V and J are TRBV5-4 and TRBJ2-7, with TRBD2 matching 13 bases. V lost 7 bases to trimming and J lost 7 bases; unmatched junction nucleotides: 5. Germline CDR1 is SGHNT and CDR2 is YYREEE (reference sequence). This CDR3 region has 13 residues.